Below are 24 T cell receptor beta chains sequenced from a single sample in a study of response to subunit inactivated influenza vaccine. TCRdb called the RT-PCR reads again in MiXCR, with one record for every CDR3 protein. This table has a few hundred thousand distinct CDR3 sequences, over 20% appearing once. Sequencing was performed on PBMCs from blood, taken around 22 months after vaccination. The source is a man between 50 and 75 years old who received an inactivated influenza vaccine.

In this sample, this clonotype turned up a few times. The J gene is TRBJ2-1, the V gene TRBV20-1; D is possibly TRBD2 (5 bases). V lost 6 bases, J lost 7 bases, and 13 bases lay in between. Germline V CDR1 and CDR2: DFQATT, SNEGSKA (reference sequence). The length of the CDR3 is 12 residues. Here the CDR3 reads CSATRTGNEQFF. The CDR3, as DNA: TGCAGTGCCACTAGGACCGGGAATGAGCAGTTCTTC.

This clonotype was counted once. This may be a read error, as it is one base from a much larger clone. The rearrangement uses TRBV5-1 and TRBJ1-1, with D unresolved. From germline, CDR1 is SGHRS and CDR2 YFSETQ. The CDR3 spans 14 residues. For the CDR3, the DNA is TGCGCCAGCAGCTTGGGACCGTCGAACACTGAAGCTTTATTT. Its protein is CASSLGPSNTEALF.

The rearrangement links TRBV7-9 to TRBJ2-3; D remains unclear. V shed 8 bases and J shed 3 bases, with 9 bases lying between them. The CDR3 sequence is 12 residues long. The V gene's germline CDR1 is SEHNR and CDR2 FQNEAQ (reference sequence). The CDR3 DNA reads TGTGCCAGCGCGGTGGGAACAGATACGCAGTATTTT. This codes for CASAVGTDTQYF. Based on the CDR3 plus reference TRBV7-9 and TRBJ2-3, the full variable domain is DTGVSQNPRHKITKRGQNVTFRCDPISEHNRLYWYRQTLGQGPEFLTYFQNEAQLEKSRLLSDRFSAERPKGSFSTLEIQRTEQGDSAMYLCASAVGTDTQYFGPGTRLTVL.

This clonotype was seen a handful of times. This sequence joins TRBV5-4 and TRBJ1-2, with D unresolved. The CDR3 spans 15 residues. The V end lost 1 base, the J end lost 3 bases, and 13 bases lay between the germline ends. Germline-derived CDR1 and CDR2 are SGHNT and YYREEE (reference sequence). CDR3 nucleotides: TGTGCCAGCAGCTTGCGGGCCGGGGTCGACTATGGCTACACCTTC. Its protein is CASSLRAGVDYGYTF.

The chain couples TRBV4-1 to TRBJ1-1, with 9 bases identical to TRBD1. The J segment lost 4 bases and the V segment lost 1 base, leaving 7 bases of the junction unmatched. This CDR3 has 16 amino acids. Germline V gene sequence: CDR1 MGHRA, CDR2 YSYEKL. CDR3: CASSQATGGLSTEAFF. The CDR3 nucleotides are TGCGCCAGCAGCCAAGCCACAGGGGGCCTAAGCACTGAAGCTTTCTTT.

Written as DNA, the CDR3 is TGTGCCAGCAGTCGCAACTATCCCATAAGCCAAGAGACCCAGTACTTC. This translates into CASSRNYPISQETQYF. The chain employs TRBV27 and TRBJ2-5, with D hard to call. Germline CDR1 reads MNHEY; CDR2 reads SMNVEV (reference sequence). The CDR3 length is 16 residues. The V end was cut by 5 bases, the J end by 1 base, with 17 bases between.

The chain uses TRBV30 and TRBJ1-1; D might be TRBD1 (6 bases). Trimming cost V 1 base and J 6 bases, with 9 bases left between them. This CDR3 has 12 amino acids. Germline CDR1 reads GTSNPN; CDR2 reads SVGIG (reference sequence). The CDR3 bases are TGTGCCTGGAGTGGGGGGGGCCCTGAAGCTTTCTTT. It is translated as CAWSGGGPEAFF.

This clonotype was seen at least ten times. The chain links TRBV2 to TRBJ2-1; D might be TRBD1 (5 bases). This CDR3 contains 15 residues. The V gene's germline CDR1 is SNHLY and CDR2 FYNNEI. Trimming removed 1 base from V and 3 bases from J, with 10 bases in between. The CDR3 protein is CASSEEVQVYNEQFF. Written as DNA, the CDR3 is TGTGCCAGCAGTGAAGAGGTACAGGTCTACAATGAGCAGTTCTTC.

This clonotype was found a few times. The rearrangement uses TRBV5-1 and TRBJ2-1; 7 nucleotides align to TRBD1. The CDR3 spans 15 residues. Germline CDR1 SGHRS, CDR2 YFSETQ. J was trimmed by 6 bases and V by 3 bases; bases with no gene match: 9. The CDR3 coding sequence is TGCGCCAGCAGCTGGGGGATGGGACAGAGCAATGAGCAGTTCTTC. It translates to CASSWGMGQSNEQFF.

The chain is built from TRBV6-5 and TRBJ1-3; D remains unclear. Germline V gene data show CDR1 as MNHEY and CDR2 as SVGAGI. The CDR3 is made up of 15 amino acids. Trimming took off 0 bases at V and 7 bases at J, with 13 bases between the two ends. The CDR3 sequence: CASSYSSLGRNTIYF. For the CDR3, the DNA is TGTGCCAGCAGTTACTCGTCTCTGGGTCGTAACACCATATATTTT.

The chain carries TRBV28 and TRBJ2-2; D is ambiguous. In germline, CDR1 is MDHEN, CDR2 SYDVKM. Trimming took 5 bases from V and 7 from J, leaving 11 bases between them. CDR3 size: 13 residues. CDR3 amino acids: CASSTPSVGELFF. The DNA of the CDR3 is TGTGCCAGCAGTACCCCCTCAGTCGGGGAGCTGTTTTTT.

This clonotype was observed at least ten times. The chain recombines TRBV5-6 with TRBJ2-3; tentatively, D is TRBD2 (6 bases). Deletions cut 5 bases from V and 5 bases from J, with 9 bases between. This CDR3 has 12 residues. Germline CDR1 reads SGHDT; CDR2 reads YYEEEE. The CDR3, as DNA: TGTGCCAGCAGTCGGGGAGGAGATACGCAGTATTTT. Amino acids: CASSRGGDTQYF.

This clonotype was counted a few times. The chain uses TRBV6-5 and TRBJ2-7; 9 nucleotides agree with TRBD2. Germline-derived CDR1 and CDR2 are MNHEY and SVGAGI. The CDR3 extends over 15 amino acids. V shed 1 base and J 6 bases; nucleotides not matched to a gene: 7. CDR3 in amino acids: CASSYFQGREGEQYF. The CDR3 DNA follows: TGTGCCAGCAGTTACTTTCAGGGGCGGGAGGGCGAGCAGTACTTC.

There are many counts of this clonotype. The CDR3 region is CASSYGQNSGGRQHF. The CDR3 DNA reads TGTGCCAGCAGCTACGGACAAAATTCAGGGGGCCGGCAGCATTTT. This chain links TRBV7-8 with TRBJ1-5, with 8 nucleotides matching TRBD1. V shed 4 bases and J 13 bases; nucleotides not matched to a gene: 15. CDR1 is SGHVS, CDR2 FQNEAQ, per germline. The CDR3 is 15 amino acids.

This clonotype has just a few counts. The V call is TRBV20-1, the J call TRBJ2-1, with 15 bases fitting TRBD2. In germline, CDR1 is DFQATT, CDR2 SNEGSKA (reference sequence). The CDR3 is 15 amino acids. V shed 5 bases, J shed 6 bases, and the junction held 5 bases outside the gene matches. This CDR3 reads CSADGLAGGTNEQFF. In DNA form, the CDR3 reads TGCAGTGCTGATGGACTAGCGGGAGGGACCAATGAGCAGTTCTTC.

The gene calls are TRBV7-9 and TRBJ1-4; no definite D call. The CDR3 contains 15 residues. Germline V gene sequence: CDR1 SEHNR, CDR2 FQNEAQ (reference sequence). V was pared by 5 bases and J by 8 bases, with 18 bases between. CDR3 DNA: TGTGCCAGCAGCCGGGGTGGGAAGGGAGAAGAAAAACTGTTTTTT. This encodes CASSRGGKGEEKLFF.

This clonotype was recorded at least ten times. The chain uses TRBV16 and TRBJ1-2, with 10 bases that match TRBD1. The CDR3 has 16 residues. The ends lost 1 base at V and 8 bases at J; junction bases unmatched: 10. CDR1 is KGHSY and CDR2 is FQNENV in the germline V gene. The CDR3 DNA follows: TGTGCCAGCAGCCAATATCCGGGACAGGGGAAAAAGGGCTACACCTTC. Protein: CASSQYPGQGKKGYTF.

This clonotype was detected many times. The gene calls are TRBV29-1 and TRBJ1-5; 9 nucleotides agree with TRBD1. The J segment lost 9 bases and the V segment lost 1 base, leaving 7 bases of the junction unmatched. The CDR3 runs 14 residues. Germline V CDR1 and CDR2: SQVTM, ANQGSEA. CDR3 protein: CSVEVGQGLGPQHF. CDR3 nucleotide sequence: TGCAGCGTTGAAGTGGGACAGGGCCTTGGGCCCCAGCATTTT. The full variable domain, completed using reference TRBV29-1 and TRBJ1-5, is SAVISQKPSRDICQRGTSLTIQCQVDSQVTMMFWYRQQPGQSLTLIATANQGSEATYESGFVIDKFPISRPNLTFSTLTVSNMSPEDSSIYLCSVEVGQGLGPQHFGDGTRLSIL.

This clonotype has more than one count but fewer than ten. The rearrangement links TRBV6-1 to TRBJ1-2; weak D call: TRBD1 (6 bases). With 11 bases removed from V and 2 bases from J, the gap between germline ends came to 18 bases. Germline V gene data show CDR1 as MNHNS and CDR2 as SASEGT. The CDR3 consists of 14 residues. CDR3 in DNA: TGTGCCGCAACCCGACAGGCGATAAACTATGGCTACACCTTC. This codes for CAATRQAINYGYTF.

Remarks on this clonotype: Without the conserved terminal phenylalanine or tryptophan, this CDR3 likely stems from a read error. J is TRBJ1-1 and V is TRBV6-6; maybe TRBD1 (6 bases). V lost 6 bases, J lost 8 bases, and 13 bases lay in between. Germline V gene lookup returns CDR1 MNHNY and CDR2 SVGAGI (reference sequence). The CDR3 length is 12 residues. CDR3 nucleotide sequence: TGTGCCAGCAGGCAGGGGCACGAGGAAGCTTTCTCT. This codes for CASRQGHEEAFS.

The J gene is TRBJ2-7, the V gene TRBV6-2 or TRBV6-3; no firm D call. With 1 base removed from V and 5 bases from J, the gap between germline ends came to 3 bases. CDR1 MNHEY and CDR2 SVGEGT come from the germline V gene. The CDR3 covers 11 residues. The CDR3: CASSYLDEQYF. CDR3 bases: TGTGCCAGCAGTTACTTAGACGAGCAGTACTTC.

The chain is built from TRBV4-1 and TRBJ2-3; no reliable D call. Deletions cut 1 base from V and 3 bases from J, with 5 bases between. The CDR3 has 13 amino acids. Germline values: CDR1 MGHRA, CDR2 YSYEKL. This CDR3 reads CASSQVPTDTQYF. DNA of the CDR3: TGCGCCAGCAGCCAAGTCCCTACAGATACGCAGTATTTT.

This clonotype was detected only a few times. V and J are TRBV29-1 and TRBJ2-7, with D possibly being TRBD2 (6 bases). Per germline, CDR1 SQVTM and CDR2 ANQGSEA. V was trimmed by 4 bases and J by 7 bases, leaving 11 bases between them. The length of the CDR3 is 11 residues. CDR3 loop: CSVATSREQYF. The DNA of the CDR3 is TGCAGCGTTGCCACTAGCCGGGAGCAGTACTTC.

This clonotype has more than one count but fewer than ten. This sequence joins TRBV6-2 or TRBV6-3 and TRBJ1-1; possibly TRBD1 for D (5 bases). Between the trimmed V and J ends, which lost 5 bases and 5 bases, there was a span of 18 bases. The CDR3 extends over 15 amino acids. Germline V gene data show CDR1 as MNHEY and CDR2 as SVGEGT. CDR3 coding DNA: TGTGCCAGCAGTGCCTTTATGGGGCCGGGAACTGAAGCTTTCTTT. It encodes CASSAFMGPGTEAFF.